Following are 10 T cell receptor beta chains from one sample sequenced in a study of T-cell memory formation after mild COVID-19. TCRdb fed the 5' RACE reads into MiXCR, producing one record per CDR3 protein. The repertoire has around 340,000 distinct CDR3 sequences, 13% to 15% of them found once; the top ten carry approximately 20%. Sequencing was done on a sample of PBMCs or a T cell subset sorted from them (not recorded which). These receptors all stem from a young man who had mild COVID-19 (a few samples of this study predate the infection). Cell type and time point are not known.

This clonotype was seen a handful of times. CDR3 DNA sequence: TGTGCCAGCAGGGGGACAGGGGTCACTGAAGCTTTCTTT. It yields the protein CASRGTGVTEAFF. The chain links TRBV6-2 or TRBV6-3 to TRBJ1-1, with TRBD1 matching over 10 bases. The V segment lost 6 bases and the J segment 4 bases; nucleotides outside the gene matches: 2. From germline, CDR1 is MNHEY and CDR2 SVGEGT. This CDR3 spans 13 amino acids.

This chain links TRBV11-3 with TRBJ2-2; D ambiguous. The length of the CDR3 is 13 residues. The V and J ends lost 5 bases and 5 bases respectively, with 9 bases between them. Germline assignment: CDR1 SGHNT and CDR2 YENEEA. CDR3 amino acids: CASSPRATGELFF. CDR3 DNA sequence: TGTGCCAGCAGCCCCCGCGCTACCGGGGAGCTGTTTTTT.

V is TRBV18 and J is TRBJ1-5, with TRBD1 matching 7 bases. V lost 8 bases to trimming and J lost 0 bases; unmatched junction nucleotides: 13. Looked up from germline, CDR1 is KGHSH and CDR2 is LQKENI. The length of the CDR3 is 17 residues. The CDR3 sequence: CASQGVGGRYSNQPQHF. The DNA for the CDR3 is TGTGCCAGCCAGGGGGTCGGGGGCCGTTATAGCAATCAGCCCCAGCATTTT.

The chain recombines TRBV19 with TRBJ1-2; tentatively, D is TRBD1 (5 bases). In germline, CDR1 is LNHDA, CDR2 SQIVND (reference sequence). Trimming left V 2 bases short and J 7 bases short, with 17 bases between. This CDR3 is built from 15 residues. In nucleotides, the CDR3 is TGTGCCAGTAGTATACAGACAACAGGTACTTCTGGCTACACCTTC. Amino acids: CASSIQTTGTSGYTF.

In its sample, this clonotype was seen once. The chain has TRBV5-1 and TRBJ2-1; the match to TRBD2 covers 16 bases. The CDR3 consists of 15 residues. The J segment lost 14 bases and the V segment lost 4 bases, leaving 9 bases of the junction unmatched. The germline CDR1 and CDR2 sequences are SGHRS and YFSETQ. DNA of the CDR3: TGCGCCAGCAGCGACGGGACTAGCGGGGGGGCCGGGGAGTTCTTC. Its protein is CASSDGTSGGAGEFF.

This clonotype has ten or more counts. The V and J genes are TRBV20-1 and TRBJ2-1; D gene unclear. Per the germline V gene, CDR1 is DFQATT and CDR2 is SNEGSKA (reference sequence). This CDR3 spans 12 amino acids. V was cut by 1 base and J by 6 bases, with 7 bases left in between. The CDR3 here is CSARGWGNEQFF. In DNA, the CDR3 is TGCAGTGCTAGAGGGTGGGGCAATGAGCAGTTCTTC.

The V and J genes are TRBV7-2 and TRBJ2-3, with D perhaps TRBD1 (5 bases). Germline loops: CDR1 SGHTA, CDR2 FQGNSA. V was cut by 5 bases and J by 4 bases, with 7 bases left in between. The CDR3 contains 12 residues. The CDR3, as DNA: TGTGCCAGCAGCGGACACCCAGATACGCAGTATTTT. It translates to CASSGHPDTQYF.

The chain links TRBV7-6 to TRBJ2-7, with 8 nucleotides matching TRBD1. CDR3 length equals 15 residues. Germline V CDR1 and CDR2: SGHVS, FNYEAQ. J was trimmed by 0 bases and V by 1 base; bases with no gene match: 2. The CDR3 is CASSLEQGASYEQYF. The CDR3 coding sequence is TGTGCCAGCAGCTTAGAGCAGGGGGCCTCCTACGAGCAGTACTTC.

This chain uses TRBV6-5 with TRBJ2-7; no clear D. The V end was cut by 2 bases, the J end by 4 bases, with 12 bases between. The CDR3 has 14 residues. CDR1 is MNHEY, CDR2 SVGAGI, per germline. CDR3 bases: TGTGCCAGCAGTTACCCAAGAAAGGGATACGAGCAGTACGTC. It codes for CASSYPRKGYEQYV.

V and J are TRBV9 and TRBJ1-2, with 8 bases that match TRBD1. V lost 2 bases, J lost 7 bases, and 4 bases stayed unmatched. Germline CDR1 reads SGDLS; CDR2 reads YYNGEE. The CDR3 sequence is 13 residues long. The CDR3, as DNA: TGTGCCAGCAGCGTCACAGGGGGAGTTGGCTACACCTTC. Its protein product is CASSVTGGVGYTF.